Below, one T cell receptor (beta chain) is given with its context. This record belongs to a study of blood T cell repertoires in COVID-19. As for the study in general: Samples representing acute and convalescent COVID-19 were sourced from the United States, Italy and Spain.

Clones were read by immunoSEQ multiplex PCR, and TCRdb kept only the in-frame ones, dropping some. The sample yields about 410,000 clones, approximately 91% seen once. The V and J ends lost 0 bases and 0 bases respectively, with 12 bases between them. The length of the CDR3 is 17 residues. The germline V gene has CDR1 SEHNR and CDR2 FQNEAQ (reference sequence). The clonotype was recovered from a woman aged 40 to 50 with COVID-19, enrolled during active disease. The material sequenced was peripheral blood. The rearrangement links TRBV7-9 to TRBJ1-3, with D unclear. For the CDR3, the DNA is TGTGCCAGCAGCTTAGCGCTAAGACACCTCTCTGGAAACACCATATATTTT. As protein: CASSLALRHLSGNTIYF.